The TCR beta chain under discussion was sequenced for a study of blood T cell repertoires in COVID-19. Overall study context: Specimens from acute and convalescent COVID-19 originated in the United States, Italy and Spain. Sources were T cells, B-cell-depleted T cells, or PBMCs; the material itself was cDNA or gDNA.

The V gene's germline CDR1 is LNHDA and CDR2 SQIVND (reference sequence). The CDR3 sequence is 15 residues long. V lost 6 bases, J lost 0 bases, and 3 bases stayed unmatched. Original data processing: Amplified reference gene primers provided the basis for estimating nucleated cell counts. Measured with immunoSEQ multiplex PCR; TCRdb has only the in-frame clones, and not every one. V, J and clone size are taken as reported in that table, and D and trimming were inferred from the DNA itself. The repertoire has about 240,000 clones, 81% of them found once; the top ten carry roughly 7.4%. Enrolment of Seattle patients took place during active infection, and they were followed longitudinally.

The sequenced sample was peripheral blood. The TCR originated in a woman of 80 years or more with COVID-19, enrolled during active disease. V usage is TRBV19 and J usage is TRBJ1-4; the match to TRBD1 covers 8 bases. CDR3 loop: CASRDRVATNEKLFF. As DNA, the CDR3 is TGTGCCAGTAGGGACAGGGTTGCAACTAATGAAAAACTGTTTTTT.